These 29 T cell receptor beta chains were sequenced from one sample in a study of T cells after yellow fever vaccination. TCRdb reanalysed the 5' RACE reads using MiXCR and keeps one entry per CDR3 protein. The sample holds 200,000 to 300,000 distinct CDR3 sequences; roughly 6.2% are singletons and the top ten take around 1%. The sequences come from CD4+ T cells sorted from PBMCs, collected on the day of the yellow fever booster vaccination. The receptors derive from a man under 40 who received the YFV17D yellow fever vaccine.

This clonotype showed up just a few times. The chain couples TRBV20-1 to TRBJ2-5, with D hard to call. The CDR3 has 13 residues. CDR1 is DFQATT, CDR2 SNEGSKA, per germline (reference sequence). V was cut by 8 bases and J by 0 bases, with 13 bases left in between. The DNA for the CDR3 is TGCAGTCCCCATCTTGAGTACCAAGAGACCCAGTACTTC. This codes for CSPHLEYQETQYF.

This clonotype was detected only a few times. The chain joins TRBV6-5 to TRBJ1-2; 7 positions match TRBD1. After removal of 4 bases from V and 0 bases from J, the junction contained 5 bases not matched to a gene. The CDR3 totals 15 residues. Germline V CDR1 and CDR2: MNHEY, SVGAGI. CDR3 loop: CASSSTGTANYGYTF. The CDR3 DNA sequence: TGTGCCAGCAGTTCCACCGGGACAGCTAACTATGGCTACACCTTC.

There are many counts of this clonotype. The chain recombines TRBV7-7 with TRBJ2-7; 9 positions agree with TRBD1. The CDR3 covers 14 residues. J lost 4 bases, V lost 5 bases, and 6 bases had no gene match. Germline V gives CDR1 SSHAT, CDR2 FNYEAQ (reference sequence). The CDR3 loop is CASSAGTGSYEQYF. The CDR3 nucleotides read TGTGCCAGCAGCGCCGGGACAGGGTCTTACGAGCAGTACTTC. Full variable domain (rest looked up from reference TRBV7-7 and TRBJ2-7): GAGVSQSPRYKVTKRGQDVTLRCDPISSHATLYWYQQALGQGPEFLTYFNYEAQPDKSGLPSDRFSAERPEGSISTLTIQRTEQRDSAMYRCASSAGTGSYEQYFGPGTRLTVT.

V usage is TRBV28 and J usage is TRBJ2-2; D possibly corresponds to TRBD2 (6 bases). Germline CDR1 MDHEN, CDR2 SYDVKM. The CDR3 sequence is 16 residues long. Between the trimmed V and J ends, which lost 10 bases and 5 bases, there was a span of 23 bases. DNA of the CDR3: TGTGCCACCCATGACCGGGAGAACGGTAGGACCGGGGAGCTGTTTTTT. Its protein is CATHDRENGRTGELFF.

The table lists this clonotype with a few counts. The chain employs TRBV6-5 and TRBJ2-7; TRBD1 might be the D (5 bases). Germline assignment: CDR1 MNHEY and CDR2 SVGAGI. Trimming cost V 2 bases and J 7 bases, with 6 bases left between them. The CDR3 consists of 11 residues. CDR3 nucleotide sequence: TGTGCCAGCAGTTACCGGACAGAGCAGTACTTC. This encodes CASSYRTEQYF.

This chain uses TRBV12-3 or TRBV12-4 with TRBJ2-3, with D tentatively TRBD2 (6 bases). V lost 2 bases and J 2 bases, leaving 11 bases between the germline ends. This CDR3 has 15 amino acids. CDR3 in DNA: TGTGCCAGCAGTTTACGGGGGAGCGCCACAGATACGCAGTATTTT. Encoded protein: CASSLRGSATDTQYF.

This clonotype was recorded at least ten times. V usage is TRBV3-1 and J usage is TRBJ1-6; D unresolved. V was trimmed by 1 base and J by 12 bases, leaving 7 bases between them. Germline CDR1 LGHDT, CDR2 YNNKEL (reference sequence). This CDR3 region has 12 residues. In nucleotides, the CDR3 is TGTGCCAGCAGCCAAGTCCGGGGACCCCTCCACTTT. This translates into CASSQVRGPLHF.

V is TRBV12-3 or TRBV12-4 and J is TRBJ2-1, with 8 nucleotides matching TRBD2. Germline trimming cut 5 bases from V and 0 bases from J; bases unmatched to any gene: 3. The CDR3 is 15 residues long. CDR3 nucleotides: TGTGCCAGCAGTCGTAGCGGGATCTCCTACAATGAGCAGTTCTTC. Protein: CASSRSGISYNEQFF.

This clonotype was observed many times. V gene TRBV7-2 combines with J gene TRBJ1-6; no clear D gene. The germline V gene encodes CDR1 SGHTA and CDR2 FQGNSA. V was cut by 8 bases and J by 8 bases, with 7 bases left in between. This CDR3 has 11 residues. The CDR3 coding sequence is TGTGCCAGCCGACGGGATTCACCCCTCCACTTT. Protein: CASRRDSPLHF.

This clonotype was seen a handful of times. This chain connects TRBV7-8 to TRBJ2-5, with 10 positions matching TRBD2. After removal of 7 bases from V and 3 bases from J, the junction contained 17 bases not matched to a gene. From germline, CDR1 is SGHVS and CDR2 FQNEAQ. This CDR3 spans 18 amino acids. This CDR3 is CASTRELGSGRAKETQYF. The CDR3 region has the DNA TGTGCCAGCACCCGGGAATTGGGAAGCGGGAGGGCAAAAGAGACCCAGTACTTC.

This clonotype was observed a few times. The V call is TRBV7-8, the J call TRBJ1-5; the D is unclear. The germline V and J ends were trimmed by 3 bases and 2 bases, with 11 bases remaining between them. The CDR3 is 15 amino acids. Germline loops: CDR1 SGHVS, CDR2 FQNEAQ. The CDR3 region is CASSFDPSRNQPQHF. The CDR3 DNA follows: TGTGCCAGCAGCTTTGACCCCTCCCGCAATCAGCCCCAGCATTTT.

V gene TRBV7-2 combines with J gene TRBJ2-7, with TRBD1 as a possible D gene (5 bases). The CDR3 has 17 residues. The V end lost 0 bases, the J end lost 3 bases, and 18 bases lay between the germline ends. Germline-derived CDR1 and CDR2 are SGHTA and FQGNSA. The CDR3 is CASSLAHLAGHLYEQYF. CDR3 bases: TGTGCCAGCAGCTTAGCGCATTTGGCAGGGCACCTCTACGAGCAGTACTTC.

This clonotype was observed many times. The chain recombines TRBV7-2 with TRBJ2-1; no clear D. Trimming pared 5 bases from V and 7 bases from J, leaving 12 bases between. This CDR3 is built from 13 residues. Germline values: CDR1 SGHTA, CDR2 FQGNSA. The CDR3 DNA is TGTGCCAGCAGCCCCTTTATGCGAAATGAGCAGTTCTTC. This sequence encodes CASSPFMRNEQFF. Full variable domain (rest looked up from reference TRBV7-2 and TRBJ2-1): GAGVSQSPSNKVTEKGKDVELRCDPISGHTALYWYRQSLGQGLEFLIYFQGNSAPDKSGLPSDRFSAERTGGSVSTLTIQRTQQEDSAVYLCASSPFMRNEQFFGPGTRLTVL.

Here the CDR3 DNA reads TGTGCCAGCAGCTATCGGACTAGCGGAGTTTCCTACGAGCAGTACTTC. Translation gives CASSYRTSGVSYEQYF. V is TRBV5-6 and J is TRBJ2-7; 10 bases line up with TRBD2. V lost 3 bases to trimming and J lost 1 base; unmatched junction nucleotides: 7. CDR1 and CDR2 (germline): SGHDT, YYEEEE. The CDR3 is made up of 16 amino acids.

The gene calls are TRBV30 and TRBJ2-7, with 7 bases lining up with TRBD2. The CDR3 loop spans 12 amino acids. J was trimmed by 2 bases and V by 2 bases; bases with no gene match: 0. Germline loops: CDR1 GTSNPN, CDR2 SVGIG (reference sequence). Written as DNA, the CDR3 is TGTGCCTGGAGTCGGGGGGCCTACGAGCAGTACTTC. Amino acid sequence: CAWSRGAYEQYF.

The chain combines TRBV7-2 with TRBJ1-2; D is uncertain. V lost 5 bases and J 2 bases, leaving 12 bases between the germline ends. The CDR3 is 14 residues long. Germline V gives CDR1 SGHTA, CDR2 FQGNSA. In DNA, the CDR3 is TGTGCCAGCAGCCTGTTGGGAGGGAACTATGGCTACACCTTC. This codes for CASSLLGGNYGYTF.

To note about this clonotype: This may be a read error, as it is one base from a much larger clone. CDR3 sequence: CASSKALAGSLNEQFF. CDR3 in DNA: TGTGCCAGCAGCAAGGCCCTAGCGGGAAGCCTCAATGAGCAGTTCTTC. The V gene is TRBV21-1, the J gene TRBJ2-1; the table names TRBD2, a call not compared with the DNA. TRBV21-1 is a pseudogene. CDR3 size: 16 residues.

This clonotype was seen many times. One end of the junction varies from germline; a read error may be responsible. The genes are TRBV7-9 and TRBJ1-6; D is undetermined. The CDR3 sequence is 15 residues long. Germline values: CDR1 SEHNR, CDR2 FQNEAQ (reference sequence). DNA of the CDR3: TGTGCCAGCAGCCTAGCTCTGGGGAAAGACCCACCCCTCCACTTT. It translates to CASSLALGKDPPLHF.

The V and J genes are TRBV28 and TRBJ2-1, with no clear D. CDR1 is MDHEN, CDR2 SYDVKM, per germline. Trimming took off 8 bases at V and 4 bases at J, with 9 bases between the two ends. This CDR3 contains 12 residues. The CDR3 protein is CASGPEYNEQFF. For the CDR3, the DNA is TGTGCCAGCGGGCCCGAATACAATGAGCAGTTCTTC.

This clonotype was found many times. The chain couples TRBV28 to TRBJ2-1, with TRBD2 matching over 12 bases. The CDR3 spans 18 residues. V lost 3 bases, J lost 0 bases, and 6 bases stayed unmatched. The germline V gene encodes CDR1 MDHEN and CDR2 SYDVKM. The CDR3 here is CASSFTSGRSSSYNEQFF. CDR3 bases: TGTGCCAGCAGTTTCACTAGCGGGAGGTCAAGCTCCTACAATGAGCAGTTCTTC.

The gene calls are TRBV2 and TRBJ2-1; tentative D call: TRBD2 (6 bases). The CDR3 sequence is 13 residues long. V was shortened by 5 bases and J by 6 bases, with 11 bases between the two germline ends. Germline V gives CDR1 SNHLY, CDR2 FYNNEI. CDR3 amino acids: CASSYPSANEQFF. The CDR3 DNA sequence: TGTGCCAGCAGTTATCCTAGCGCCAATGAGCAGTTCTTC.

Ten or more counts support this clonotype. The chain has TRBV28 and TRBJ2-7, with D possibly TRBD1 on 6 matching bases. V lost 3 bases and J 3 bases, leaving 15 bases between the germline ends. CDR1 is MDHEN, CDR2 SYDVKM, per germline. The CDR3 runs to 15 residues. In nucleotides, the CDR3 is TGTGCCAGCAGTTTGGACGTAGTGACAGGCTACGAGCAGTACTTC. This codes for CASSLDVVTGYEQYF.

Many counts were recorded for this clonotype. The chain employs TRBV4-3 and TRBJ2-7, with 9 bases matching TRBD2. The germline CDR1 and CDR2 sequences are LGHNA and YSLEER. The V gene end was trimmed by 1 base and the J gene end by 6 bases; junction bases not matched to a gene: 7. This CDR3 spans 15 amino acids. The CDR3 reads CASSQVASGRSEQYF. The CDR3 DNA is TGCGCCAGCAGCCAAGTGGCCAGCGGGAGGAGCGAGCAGTACTTC.

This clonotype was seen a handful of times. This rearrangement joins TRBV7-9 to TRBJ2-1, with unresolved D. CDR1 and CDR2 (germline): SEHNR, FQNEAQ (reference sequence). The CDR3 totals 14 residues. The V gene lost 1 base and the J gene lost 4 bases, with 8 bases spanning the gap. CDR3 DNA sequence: TGTGCCAGCAGCTTAGGGTCAAAGTACAATGAGCAGTTCTTC. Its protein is CASSLGSKYNEQFF.

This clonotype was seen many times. Here the CDR3 DNA reads TGTGCCAGCAGCCGAAGCCCAGATTACGAGCAGTACTTC. This encodes CASSRSPDYEQYF. The chain employs TRBV2 and TRBJ2-7, with D unresolved. This CDR3 spans 13 amino acids. The germline V gene has CDR1 SNHLY and CDR2 FYNNEI. The germline V and J ends were trimmed by 6 bases and 4 bases, with 13 bases remaining between them.

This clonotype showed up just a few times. CDR3 DNA sequence: TGTGCCAGCAGTCATAGTGTGGGGGGGGTGACAGATACGCAGTATTTT. It translates to CASSHSVGGVTDTQYF. This chain joins TRBV12-3 or TRBV12-4 and TRBJ2-3; 7 nucleotides line up with TRBD2. The CDR3 covers 16 residues. Trimming cost V 5 bases and J 3 bases; bases outside gene matches: 11.

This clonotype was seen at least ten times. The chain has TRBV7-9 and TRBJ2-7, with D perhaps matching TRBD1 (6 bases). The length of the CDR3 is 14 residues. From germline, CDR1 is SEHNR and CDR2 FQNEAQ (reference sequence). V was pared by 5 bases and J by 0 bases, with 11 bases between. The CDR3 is CASSRRDNSYEQYF. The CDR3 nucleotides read TGTGCCAGCAGCCGCCGGGACAACTCCTACGAGCAGTACTTC.

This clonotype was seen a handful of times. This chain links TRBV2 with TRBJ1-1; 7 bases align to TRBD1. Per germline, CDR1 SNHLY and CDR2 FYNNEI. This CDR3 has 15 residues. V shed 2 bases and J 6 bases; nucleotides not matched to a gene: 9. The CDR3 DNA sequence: TGTGCCAGCAGTGAACAGGTCAGGGGGATAGCTGAAGCTTTCTTT. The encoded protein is CASSEQVRGIAEAFF. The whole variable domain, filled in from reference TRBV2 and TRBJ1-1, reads EPEVTQTPSHQVTQMGQEVILRCVPISNHLYFYWYRQILGQKVEFLVSFYNNEISEKSEIFDDQFSVERPDGSNFTLKIRSTKLEDSAMYFCASSEQVRGIAEAFFGQGTRLTVV.

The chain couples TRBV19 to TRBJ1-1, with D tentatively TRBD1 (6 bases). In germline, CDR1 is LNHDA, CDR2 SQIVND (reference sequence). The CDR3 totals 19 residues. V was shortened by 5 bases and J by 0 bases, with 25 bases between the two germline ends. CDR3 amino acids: CASSSRRRTVINVNTEAFF. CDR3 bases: TGTGCCAGTAGTTCTAGAAGAAGGACAGTCATAAATGTGAACACTGAAGCTTTCTTT.